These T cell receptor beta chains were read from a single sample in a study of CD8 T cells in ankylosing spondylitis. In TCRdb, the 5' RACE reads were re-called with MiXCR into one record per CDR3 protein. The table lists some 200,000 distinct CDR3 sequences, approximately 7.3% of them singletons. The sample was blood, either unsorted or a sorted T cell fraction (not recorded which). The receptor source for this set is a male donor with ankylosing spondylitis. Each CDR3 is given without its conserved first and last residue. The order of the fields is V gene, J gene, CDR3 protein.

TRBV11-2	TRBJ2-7	ASSSRVSGQNYEQY
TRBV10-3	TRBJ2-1	AISGYTSTILNEQF
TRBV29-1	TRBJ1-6	SVMTTANSPLH
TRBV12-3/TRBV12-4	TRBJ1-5	ASSRTGLSNQPQH
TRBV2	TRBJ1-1	ATRTGINTEAF
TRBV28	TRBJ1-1	ATQNTEAF
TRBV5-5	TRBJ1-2	ASSLARTIDGYT
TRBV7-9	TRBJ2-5	ASRKGLAGVLKETQY
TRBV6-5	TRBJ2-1	ASSYSGSNDQF
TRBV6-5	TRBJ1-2	ASSYLPGPTYGYT
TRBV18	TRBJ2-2	ASSPEGTGELF
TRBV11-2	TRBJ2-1	ASRASGRVHEQF
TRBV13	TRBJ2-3	ASSGQGASSTDTQY
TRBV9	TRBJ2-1	ASSVEDSEQF
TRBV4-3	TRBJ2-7	ASSQDMGSSYEQY
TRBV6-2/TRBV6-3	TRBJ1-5	ASRLLGNQPQH
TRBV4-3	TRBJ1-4	ASSQGGRGANEKLF
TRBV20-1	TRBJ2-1	SASTGTSHRNEQF
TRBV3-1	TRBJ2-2	ASSRPGGGLARELF
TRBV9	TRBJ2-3	ASSESVTSGSTDTQY
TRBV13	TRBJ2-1	ASSLGTPSYEQF
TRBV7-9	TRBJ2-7	ASGTGLEQY
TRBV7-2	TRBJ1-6	ASSLGQESYNSPLH
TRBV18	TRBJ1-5	ASSPVGADSNQPQH
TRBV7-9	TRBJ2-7	ASSSYGTGAYEQY
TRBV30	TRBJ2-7	AWKVGTGAYEQY
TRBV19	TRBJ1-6	ASSTRAYWPLH
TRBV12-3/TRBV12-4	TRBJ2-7	ASSGLGILYEQY
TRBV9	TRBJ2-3	ASSVAVTSTDTQY
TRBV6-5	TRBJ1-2	ASSYSGGQGQANYGYT
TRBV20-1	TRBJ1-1	SASKGSGEAF
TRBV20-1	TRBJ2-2	SALVDGGELF
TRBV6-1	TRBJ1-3	ATRGGNTIY
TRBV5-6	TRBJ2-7	ASSSGTREGRFYEQY
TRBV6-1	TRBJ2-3	ASSLGFGDTQY
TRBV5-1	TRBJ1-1	ASSFARLSNTEAF
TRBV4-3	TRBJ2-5	ASSQQSAGGGETQY
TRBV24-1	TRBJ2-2	ATSDHREVVNTGELF
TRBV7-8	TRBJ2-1	ASSLTSGMGHNEQF
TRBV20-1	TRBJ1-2	SARVPGVYGYT
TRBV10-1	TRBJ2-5	ASSEGSGRARETQY
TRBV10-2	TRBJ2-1	ASMGNEQF
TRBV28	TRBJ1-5	ASSYETLYQPQH
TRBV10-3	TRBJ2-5	ATSDTLGETQY
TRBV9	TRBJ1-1	ASSVGGLTEAF
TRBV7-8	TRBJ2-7	ASSLATGRVYEQY
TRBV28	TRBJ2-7	ASRFQGYEQY